This T cell receptor beta chain was found in a study of PD-1 blockade in classical Hodgkin lymphoma. Study details: Patients were given intravenous nivolumab, 3 mg/kg, every 2 weeks.

Germline CDR1 reads SGHTA; CDR2 reads FQGNSA. This CDR3 comprises 17 residues. The J segment lost 2 bases and the V segment lost 1 base, leaving 4 bases of the junction unmatched. The repertoire was sequenced with immunoSEQ multiplex PCR; TCRdb's copy has only in-frame clones and lacks some. This sample has more than 140,000 clones, with just under 80% found just once. Every one of the patients relapsed after autologous stem cell transplantation (brentuximab vedotin exposure was variable). The receptor was derived from a human donor with classical Hodgkin lymphoma. The rearrangement links TRBV7-2 to TRBJ2-5, with 13 bases identical to TRBD2. The source was peripheral blood mononuclear cells (PBMCs), collected before the second cycle of nivolumab. Here the CDR3 DNA reads TGTGCCAGCAGCTTAGGGACTAGCGGGAGCGGTCAAGAGACCCAGTACTTC. Protein sequence: CASSLGTSGSGQETQYF.